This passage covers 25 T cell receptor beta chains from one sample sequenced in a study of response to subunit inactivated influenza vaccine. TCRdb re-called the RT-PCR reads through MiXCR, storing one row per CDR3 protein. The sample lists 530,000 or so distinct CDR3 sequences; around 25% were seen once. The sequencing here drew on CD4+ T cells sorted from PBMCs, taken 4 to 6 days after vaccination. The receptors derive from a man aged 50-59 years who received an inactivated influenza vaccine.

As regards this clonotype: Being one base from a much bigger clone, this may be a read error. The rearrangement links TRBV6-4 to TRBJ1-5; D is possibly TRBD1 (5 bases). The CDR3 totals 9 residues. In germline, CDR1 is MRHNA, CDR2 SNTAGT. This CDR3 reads CSSSGGRHF. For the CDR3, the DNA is TGTTCCAGCAGCGGGGGAAGGCATTTT.

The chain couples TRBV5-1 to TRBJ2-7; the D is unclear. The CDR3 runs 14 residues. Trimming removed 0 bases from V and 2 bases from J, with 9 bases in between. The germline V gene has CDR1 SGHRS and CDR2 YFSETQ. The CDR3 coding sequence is TGCGCCAGCAGCTTGGATCCTATTACCTACGAGCAGTACTTC. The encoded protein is CASSLDPITYEQYF.

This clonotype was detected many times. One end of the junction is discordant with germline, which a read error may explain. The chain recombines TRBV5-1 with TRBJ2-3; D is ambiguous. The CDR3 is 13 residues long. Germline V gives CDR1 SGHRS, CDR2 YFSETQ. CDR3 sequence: CASSLPGTDTQYF. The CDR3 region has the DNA TGTGCCAGCAGTCTCCCCGGCACAGATACGCAGTATTTT.

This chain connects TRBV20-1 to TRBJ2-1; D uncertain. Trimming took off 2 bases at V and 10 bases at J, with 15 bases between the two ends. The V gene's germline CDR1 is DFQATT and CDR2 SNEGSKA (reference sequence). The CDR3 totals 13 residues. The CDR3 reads CSARRRFPGEQFF. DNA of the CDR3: TGCAGTGCTAGAAGGCGGTTCCCGGGCGAGCAGTTCTTC.

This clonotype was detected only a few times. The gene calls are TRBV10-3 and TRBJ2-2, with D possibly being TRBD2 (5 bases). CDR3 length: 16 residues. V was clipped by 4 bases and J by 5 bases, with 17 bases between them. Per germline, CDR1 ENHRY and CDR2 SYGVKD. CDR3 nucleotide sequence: TGTGCCATCAGTGGGTCGGGAAGGTCGGGTACCGGGGAGCTGTTTTTT. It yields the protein CAISGSGRSGTGELFF.

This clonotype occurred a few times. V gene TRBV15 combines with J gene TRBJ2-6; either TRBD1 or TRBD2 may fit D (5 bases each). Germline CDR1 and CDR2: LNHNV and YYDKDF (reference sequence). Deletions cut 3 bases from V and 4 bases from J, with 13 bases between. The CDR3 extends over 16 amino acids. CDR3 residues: CATSRGPNPGANVLTF. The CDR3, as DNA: TGTGCCACCAGCAGGGGACCGAACCCCGGGGCCAACGTCCTGACTTTC.

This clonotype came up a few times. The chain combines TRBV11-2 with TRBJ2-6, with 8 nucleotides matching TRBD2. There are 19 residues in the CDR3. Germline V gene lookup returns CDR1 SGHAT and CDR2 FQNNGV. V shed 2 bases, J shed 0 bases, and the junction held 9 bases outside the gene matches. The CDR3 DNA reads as TGTGCCAGCAGCTTACGATCGGGAGGGGCGTTCTCTGGGGCCAACGTCCTGACTTTC. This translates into CASSLRSGGAFSGANVLTF. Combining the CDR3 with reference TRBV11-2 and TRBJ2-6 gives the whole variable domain EAGVAQSPRYKIIEKRQSVAFWCNPISGHATLYWYQQILGQGPKLLIQFQNNGVVDDSQLPKDRFSAERLKGVDSTLKIQPAKLEDSAVYLCASSLRSGGAFSGANVLTFGAGSRLTVL.

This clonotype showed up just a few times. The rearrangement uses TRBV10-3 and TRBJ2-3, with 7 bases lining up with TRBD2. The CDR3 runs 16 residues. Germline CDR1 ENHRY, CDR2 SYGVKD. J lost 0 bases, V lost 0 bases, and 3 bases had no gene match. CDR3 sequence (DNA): TGTGCCATCAGTGAGTCCTATAGCGGGAGCACAGATACGCAGTATTTT. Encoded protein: CAISESYSGSTDTQYF.

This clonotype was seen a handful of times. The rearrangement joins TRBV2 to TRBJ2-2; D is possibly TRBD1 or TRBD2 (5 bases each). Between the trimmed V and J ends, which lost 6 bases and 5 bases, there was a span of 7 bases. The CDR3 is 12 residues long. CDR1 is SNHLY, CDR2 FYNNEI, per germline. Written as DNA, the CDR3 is TGTGCCAGCAGGGGGACGACCGGGGAGCTGTTTTTT. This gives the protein CASRGTTGELFF. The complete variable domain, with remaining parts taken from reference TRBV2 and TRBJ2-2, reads EPEVTQTPSHQVTQMGQEVILRCVPISNHLYFYWYRQILGQKVEFLVSFYNNEISEKSEIFDDQFSVERPDGSNFTLKIRSTKLEDSAMYFCASRGTTGELFFGEGSRLTVL.

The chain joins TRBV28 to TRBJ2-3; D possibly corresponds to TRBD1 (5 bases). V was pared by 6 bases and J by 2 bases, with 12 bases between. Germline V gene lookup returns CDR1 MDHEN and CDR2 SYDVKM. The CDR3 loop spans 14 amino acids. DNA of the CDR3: TGTGCCAGCAGAGGACACCGAGTCACAGATACGCAGTATTTT. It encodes CASRGHRVTDTQYF.

The CDR3 DNA reads as TGTGCCAGCAGCTCCGCGCGGGGGGGTATCCACGAGCAGTACTTC. Residues: CASSSARGGIHEQYF. The V gene is TRBV7-2, the J gene TRBJ2-7, with 9 bases that match TRBD2. The V gene's germline CDR1 is SGHTA and CDR2 FQGNSA. V trimming: 4 bases; J trimming: 5 bases; junction bases outside the gene matches: 9. The CDR3 loop spans 15 amino acids.

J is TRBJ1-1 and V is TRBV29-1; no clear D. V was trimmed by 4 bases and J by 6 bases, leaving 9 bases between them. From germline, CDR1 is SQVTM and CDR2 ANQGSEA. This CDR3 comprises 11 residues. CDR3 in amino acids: CSVARRAEAFF. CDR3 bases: TGCAGCGTTGCCCGAAGGGCTGAAGCTTTCTTT. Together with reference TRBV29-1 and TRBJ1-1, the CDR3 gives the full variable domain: SAVISQKPSRDICQRGTSLTIQCQVDSQVTMMFWYRQQPGQSLTLIATANQGSEATYESGFVIDKFPISRPNLTFSTLTVSNMSPEDSSIYLCSVARRAEAFFGQGTRLTVV.

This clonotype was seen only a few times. The CDR3 spells CSAPKGLAWGETQYF. Here the CDR3 DNA reads TGCAGTGCCCCTAAAGGACTAGCATGGGGAGAGACCCAGTACTTC. The J gene is TRBJ2-5, the V gene TRBV20-1; TRBD2 matches at 8 bases. With V trimmed by 6 bases and J by 4 bases, 13 bases remained unmatched. This CDR3 comprises 15 residues. Germline-derived CDR1 and CDR2 are DFQATT and SNEGSKA (reference sequence).

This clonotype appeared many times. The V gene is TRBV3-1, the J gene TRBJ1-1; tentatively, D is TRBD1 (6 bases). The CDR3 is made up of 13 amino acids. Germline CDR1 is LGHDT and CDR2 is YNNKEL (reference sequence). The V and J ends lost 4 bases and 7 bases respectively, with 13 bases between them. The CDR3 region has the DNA TGTGCCAGCAGCCCGGAAGCCAGGGGTGAAGCTTTCTTT. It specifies CASSPEARGEAFF.

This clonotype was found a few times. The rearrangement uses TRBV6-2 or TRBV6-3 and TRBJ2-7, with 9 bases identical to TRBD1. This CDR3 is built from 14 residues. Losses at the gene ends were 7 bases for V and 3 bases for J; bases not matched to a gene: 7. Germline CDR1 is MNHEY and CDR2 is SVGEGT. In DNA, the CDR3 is TGTGCCAGCACCGATGGGACAGGGATCTACGAGCAGTACTTC. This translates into CASTDGTGIYEQYF.

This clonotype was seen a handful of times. For the CDR3, the DNA is TGTGCCAGCAGCGTAGGCACTCTGGGGGGTCCCCTCTACGAGCAGTACTTC. It encodes CASSVGTLGGPLYEQYF. This sequence joins TRBV9 and TRBJ2-7; possibly TRBD2 for D (6 bases). Germline values: CDR1 SGDLS, CDR2 YYNGEE. V was clipped by 0 bases and J by 3 bases, with 19 bases between them. The CDR3 length is 17 residues. The whole variable domain, remainder taken from reference TRBV9 and TRBJ2-7, is DSGVTQTPKHLITATGQRVTLRCSPRSGDLSVYWYQQSLDQGLQFLIQYYNGEERAKGNILERFSAQQFPDLHSELNLSSLELGDSALYFCASSVGTLGGPLYEQYFGPGTRLTVT.

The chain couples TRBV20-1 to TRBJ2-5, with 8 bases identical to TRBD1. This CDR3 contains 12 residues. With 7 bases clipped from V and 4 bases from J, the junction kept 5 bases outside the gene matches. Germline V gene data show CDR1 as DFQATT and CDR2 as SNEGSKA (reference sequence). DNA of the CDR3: TGCAGTGGACAGGGGAAAGGAGAGACCCAGTACTTC. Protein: CSGQGKGETQYF.

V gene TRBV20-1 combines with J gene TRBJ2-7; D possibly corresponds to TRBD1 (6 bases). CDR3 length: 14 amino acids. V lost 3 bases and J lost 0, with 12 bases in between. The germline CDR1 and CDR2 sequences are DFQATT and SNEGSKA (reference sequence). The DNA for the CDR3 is TGCAGTGCTAGCGGGACATTCCGCTCCTACGAGCAGTACTTC. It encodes CSASGTFRSYEQYF.

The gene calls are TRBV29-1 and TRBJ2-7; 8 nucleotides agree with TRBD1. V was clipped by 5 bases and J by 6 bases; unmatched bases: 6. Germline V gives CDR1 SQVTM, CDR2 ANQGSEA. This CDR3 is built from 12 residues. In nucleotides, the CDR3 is TGCAGCGTTTCGAGACAGGGGAGCGAGCAGTACTTC. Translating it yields CSVSRQGSEQYF.

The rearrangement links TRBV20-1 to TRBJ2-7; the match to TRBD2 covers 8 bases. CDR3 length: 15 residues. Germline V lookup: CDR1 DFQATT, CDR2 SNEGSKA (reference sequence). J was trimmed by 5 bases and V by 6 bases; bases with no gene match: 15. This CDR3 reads CSASGREGRRNEQYF. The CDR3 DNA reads TGCAGTGCCTCGGGACGGGAGGGTCGGCGTAACGAGCAGTACTTC.

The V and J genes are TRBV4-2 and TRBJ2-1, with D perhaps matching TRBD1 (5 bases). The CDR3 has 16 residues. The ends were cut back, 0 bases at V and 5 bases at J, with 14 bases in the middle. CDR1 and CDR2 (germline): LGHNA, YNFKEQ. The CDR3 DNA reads TGTGCCAGCAGCCAAGATTTTGGGGTAGGGGACAATGAGCAGTTCTTC. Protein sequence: CASSQDFGVGDNEQFF.

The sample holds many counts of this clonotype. The DNA of the CDR3 is TGTGCCAGCAGCCCCCGACTAGCGGGCCACTTAGGGCAGTACTTC. It codes for CASSPRLAGHLGQYF. The chain has TRBV7-2 and TRBJ2-7; 10 positions agree with TRBD2. This CDR3 spans 15 amino acids. Germline CDR1 and CDR2: SGHTA and FQGNSA. V lost 5 bases to trimming and J lost 9 bases; unmatched junction nucleotides: 13. The complete variable domain, with remaining parts taken from reference TRBV7-2 and TRBJ2-7, reads GAGVSQSPSNKVTEKGKDVELRCDPISGHTALYWYRQSLGQGLEFLIYFQGNSAPDKSGLPSDRFSAERTGGSVSTLTIQRTQQEDSAVYLCASSPRLAGHLGQYFGPGTRLTVT.

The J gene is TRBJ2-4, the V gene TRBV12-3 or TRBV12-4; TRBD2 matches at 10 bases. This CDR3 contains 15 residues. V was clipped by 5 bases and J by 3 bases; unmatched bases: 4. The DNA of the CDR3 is TGTGCCAGCAGTCCGCGGACTAGCGGCAAAAACATTCAGTACTTC. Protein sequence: CASSPRTSGKNIQYF.

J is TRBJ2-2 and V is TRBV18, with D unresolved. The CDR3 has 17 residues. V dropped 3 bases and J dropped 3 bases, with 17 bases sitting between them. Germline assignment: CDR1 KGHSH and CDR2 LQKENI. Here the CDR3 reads CASSPPTRVWDTGELFF. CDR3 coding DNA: TGTGCCAGCTCACCTCCCACCCGGGTCTGGGACACCGGGGAGCTGTTTTTT.

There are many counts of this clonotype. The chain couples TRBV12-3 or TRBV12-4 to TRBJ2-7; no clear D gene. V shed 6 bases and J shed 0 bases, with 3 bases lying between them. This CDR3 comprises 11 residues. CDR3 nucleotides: TGTGCCAGCAGCGCCTCCTACGAGCAGTACTTC. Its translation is CASSASYEQYF.